These 19 T cell receptor beta chains originate from one sample sequenced in a study of cytomegalovirus exposure and HLA in healthy donors (TCRdb year 2017). Preparation of the library involved the immunoSEQ multiplex PCR assay. For the multiplex PCR, a mixture combining 60 forward primers for TCR Vbeta segments and 13 reverse primers for TCR Jbeta segments was used. TCRdb stores this immuneACCESS table with in-frame sequences only. Part of the clones is absent; in the studies checked, under half of the shortfall reflects unresolved V genes, and no reason is known for the rest. The sample contains 90,000 to 150,000 clones, around four fifths of them found a single time. Of the sample, 1.5% to 2% falls within the top ten clones. Sequenced sample: PBMCs. The receptors were gathered from a man aged 35 to 55 in good health and CMV-seronegative.

This chain connects TRBV28 to TRBJ1-5, with D unresolved. The CDR3 consists of 14 residues. Germline CDR1 and CDR2: MDHEN and SYDVKM. Trimming stripped 6 bases from V and 3 bases from J, with 12 bases between. The chain's CDR3 is CASRLQQSNQPQHF. In DNA, the CDR3 is TGTGCCAGCAGGTTGCAACAGTCCAATCAGCCCCAGCATTTT. The whole variable domain, remainder taken from reference TRBV28 and TRBJ1-5, is DVKVTQSSRYLVKRTGEKVFLECVQDMDHENMFWYRQDPGLGLRLIYFSYDVKMKEKGDIPEGYSVSREKKERFSLILESASTNQTSMYLCASRLQQSNQPQHFGDGTRLSIL.

This clone was observed a few times. This chain links TRBV11-2 with TRBJ2-7; D is unresolved. From germline, CDR1 is SGHAT and CDR2 FQNNGV. V lost 1 base, J lost 1 base, and 11 bases lay in between. This CDR3 contains 15 residues. The DNA of the CDR3 is TGTGCCAGCAGCTTAGGTTTCGAACTTTCCTACGAGCAGTACTTC. Its translation: CASSLGFELSYEQYF.

This sequence joins TRBV7-2 and TRBJ2-2; D unclear. The CDR3 runs to 15 residues. Between the trimmed V and J ends, which lost 2 bases and 1 base, there was a span of 8 bases. Germline V gene lookup returns CDR1 SGHTA and CDR2 FQGNSA. The CDR3 reads CASSLSPLNTGELFF. CDR3 in DNA: TGTGCCAGCAGCTTATCCCCCTTGAACACCGGGGAGCTGTTTTTT.

The rearrangement links TRBV4-3 to TRBJ2-7; the match to TRBD1 covers 12 bases. The CDR3 has 15 residues. The germline V gene encodes CDR1 LGHNA and CDR2 YSLEER. V lost 2 bases to trimming and J lost 7 bases; unmatched junction nucleotides: 6. Written as DNA, the CDR3 is TGCGCCAGCAGCCAAACCGGGACAGGGGGCACAGAGCAGTACTTC. This translates into CASSQTGTGGTEQYF.

The chain couples TRBV18 to TRBJ2-5; tentatively, D is TRBD2 (5 bases). V lost 3 bases to trimming and J lost 5 bases, with 10 bases between them. Per germline, CDR1 KGHSH and CDR2 LQKENI. The CDR3 length is 13 residues. CDR3 residues: CASSPPGGETQYF. The DNA of the CDR3 is TGTGCCAGCTCACCCCCGGGCGGGGAGACCCAGTACTTC.

The chain has TRBV11-1 and TRBJ1-6; D gene unclear. Trimming took 4 bases from V and 10 from J, leaving 17 bases between them. This CDR3 contains 15 residues. The germline V gene has CDR1 SGHAT and CDR2 FQDESV (reference sequence). The CDR3 DNA sequence: TGTGCCAGCAGCTCGGTGGCAGGACTGGGATCACCCCTCCACTTT. Protein sequence: CASSSVAGLGSPLHF.

The gene calls are TRBV6-6 and TRBJ1-4; D uncertain. The CDR3 is 12 amino acids. From germline, CDR1 is MNHNY and CDR2 SVGAGI (reference sequence). Trimming removed 7 bases from V and 4 bases from J, with 7 bases in between. CDR3 bases: TGTGCCAGCACCTACAGTAATGAAAAACTGTTTTTT. It codes for CASTYSNEKLFF.

The CDR3 here is CASSPGSGCTF. The CDR3 DNA reads as TGTGCCAGCAGCCCCGGATCGGGATGCACCTTC. The chain employs TRBV11-2 and TRBJ1-2; D remains ambiguous. The germline V gene encodes CDR1 SGHAT and CDR2 FQNNGV. The CDR3 has 11 residues. The V end was cut by 5 bases, the J end by 13 bases, with 14 bases between.

The DNA for the CDR3 is TGTGCCAGCAGCTTAGGTTTGGTAGCCGAGCAGTACTTC. Amino acids: CASSLGLVAEQYF. The chain joins TRBV11-3 to TRBJ2-7, with D unclear. The CDR3 runs 13 residues. Germline CDR1 is SGHNT and CDR2 is YENEEA. Deletions cut 1 base from V and 6 bases from J, with 10 bases between.

This clone showed up just a few times. This chain links TRBV6-5 with TRBJ1-6; unclear D gene. Trimming removed 5 bases at V and 11 bases at J, with 10 bases between. Germline-derived CDR1 and CDR2 are MNHEY and SVGAGI. The CDR3 extends over 12 amino acids. CDR3 protein: CASSLQEAPLHF. For the CDR3, the DNA is TGTGCCAGCAGTCTACAAGAGGCACCCCTCCACTTT.

This sequence joins TRBV30 and TRBJ1-4; unclear D gene. The germline CDR1 and CDR2 sequences are GTSNPN and SVGIG (reference sequence). There are 14 residues in the CDR3. Trimming stripped 2 bases from V and 0 bases from J, with 7 bases between. In nucleotides, the CDR3 is TGTGCCTGGAGTAGAGGGTCAACTAATGAAAAACTGTTTTTT. Its protein is CAWSRGSTNEKLFF.

The table lists this clone with a count of one. The J gene is TRBJ2-2, the V gene TRBV2; TRBD2 matches 7 bases. CDR1 is SNHLY and CDR2 is FYNNEI in the germline V gene. Trimming took 4 bases from V and 4 from J; bases not matched to a gene: 6. This CDR3 region has 15 residues. The CDR3 sequence: CASSVGGARTGELFF. CDR3 DNA: TGTGCCAGCAGTGTGGGAGGGGCGCGCACCGGGGAGCTGTTTTTT.

This clone was picked up one time. V gene TRBV7-7 combines with J gene TRBJ2-1; D may be TRBD2 (5 bases). Trimming removed 2 bases at V and 6 bases at J, with 14 bases between. CDR1 is SSHAT, CDR2 FNYEAQ, per germline (reference sequence). The CDR3 is 15 amino acids. The CDR3: CASSLRPSSGNEQFF. The CDR3 DNA reads TGTGCCAGCAGCTTAAGGCCTAGCAGTGGCAATGAGCAGTTCTTC.

The sample holds a few counts of this clone. The chain is built from TRBV10-3 and TRBJ1-1, with 7 bases matching TRBD1. The CDR3 totals 15 residues. The germline V gene has CDR1 ENHRY and CDR2 SYGVKD. Trimming removed 4 bases from V and 3 bases from J; junction bases left unmatched: 8. The CDR3 nucleotides are TGTGCCATCAGTGCGACAGGGTCGGGGTACACTGAAGCTTTCTTT. This encodes CAISATGSGYTEAFF.

V usage is TRBV28 and J usage is TRBJ1-2; D gene uncertain. The CDR3 has 11 amino acids. Germline CDR1 reads MDHEN; CDR2 reads SYDVKM. V dropped 6 bases and J dropped 2 bases, with 4 bases sitting between them. CDR3 nucleotide sequence: TGTGCCAGCAGCCAGAACTATGGCTACACCTTC. Protein product: CASSQNYGYTF.

The rearrangement links TRBV4-3 to TRBJ2-2, with a weak D call TRBD2 (7 bases). V lost 1 base and J 5 bases, leaving 17 bases between the germline ends. Looked up from germline, CDR1 is LGHNA and CDR2 is YSLEER. The CDR3 contains 17 residues. CDR3 sequence: CASSQASRGAQTGELFF. The CDR3 DNA is TGCGCCAGCAGCCAAGCATCTCGGGGGGCGCAGACCGGGGAGCTGTTTTTT.

The chain joins TRBV12-5 to TRBJ2-3, with TRBD2 matching over 10 bases. V was pared by 2 bases and J by 15 bases, with 11 bases of the junction left unmatched. Germline V gene sequence: CDR1 LGHNT, CDR2 FRNRAP. The CDR3 length is 14 residues. The CDR3 sequence is CASGLPPPTSGFYF. CDR3 in DNA: TGTGCTAGTGGTTTGCCACCCCCGACTAGCGGGTTCTATTTT.

Of note for this clone: Within the sample, other DNA sequences also encode this same CDR3. This chain uses TRBV18 with TRBJ2-3; D is unresolved. The germline V gene encodes CDR1 KGHSH and CDR2 LQKENI. Trimming removed 3 bases at V and 3 bases at J, with 7 bases between. The CDR3 covers 13 residues. The CDR3 here is CASSPPSTDTQYF. In nucleotides, the CDR3 is TGTGCCAGCTCACCCCCTTCGACAGATACGCAGTATTTT.

This clone has more than one count but fewer than ten. The chain links TRBV5-1 to TRBJ2-6; D might be TRBD1 (6 bases). Between the trimmed V and J ends, which lost 5 bases and 2 bases, there was a span of 20 bases. This CDR3 is built from 18 residues. Germline V lookup: CDR1 SGHRS, CDR2 YFSETQ. CDR3 sequence: CASRSSTGLETGANVLTF. CDR3 nucleotides: TGCGCCAGCAGATCCTCAACAGGGTTAGAGACTGGGGCCAACGTCCTGACTTTC.